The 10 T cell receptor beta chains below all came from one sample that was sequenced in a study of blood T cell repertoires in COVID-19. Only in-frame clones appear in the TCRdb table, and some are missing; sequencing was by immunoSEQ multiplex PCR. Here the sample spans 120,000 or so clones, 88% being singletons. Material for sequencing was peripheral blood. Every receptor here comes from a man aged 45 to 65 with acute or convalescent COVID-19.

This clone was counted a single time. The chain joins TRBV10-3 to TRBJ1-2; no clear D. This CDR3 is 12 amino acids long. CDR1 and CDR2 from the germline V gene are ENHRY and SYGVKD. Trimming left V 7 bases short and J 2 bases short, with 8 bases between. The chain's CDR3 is CAITGRNYGYTF. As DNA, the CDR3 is TGTGCCATCACGGGGAGAAACTATGGCTACACCTTC.

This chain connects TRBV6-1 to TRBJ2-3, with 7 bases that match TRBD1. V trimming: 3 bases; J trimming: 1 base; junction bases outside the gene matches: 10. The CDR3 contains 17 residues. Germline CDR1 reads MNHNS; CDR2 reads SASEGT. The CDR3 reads CASSEPHGDSRTDTQYF. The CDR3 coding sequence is TGTGCCAGCAGTGAGCCCCACGGGGACAGCCGCACAGATACGCAGTATTTT.

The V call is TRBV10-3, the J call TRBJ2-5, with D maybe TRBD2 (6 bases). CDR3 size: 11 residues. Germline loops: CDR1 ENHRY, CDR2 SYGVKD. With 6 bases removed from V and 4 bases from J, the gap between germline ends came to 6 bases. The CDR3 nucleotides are TGTGCCATCAGCGGGGGAGAGACCCAGTACTTC. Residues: CAISGGETQYF.

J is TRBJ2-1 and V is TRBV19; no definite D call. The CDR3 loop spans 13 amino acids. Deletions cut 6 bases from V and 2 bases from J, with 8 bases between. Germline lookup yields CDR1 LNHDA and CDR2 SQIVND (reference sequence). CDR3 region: CASSTDTYNEQFF. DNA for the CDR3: TGTGCCAGTAGCACAGACACCTACAATGAGCAGTTCTTC.

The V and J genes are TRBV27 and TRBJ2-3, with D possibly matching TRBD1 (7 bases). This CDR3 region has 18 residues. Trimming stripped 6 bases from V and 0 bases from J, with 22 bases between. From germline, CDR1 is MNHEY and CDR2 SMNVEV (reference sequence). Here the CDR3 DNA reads TGTGCCAGCAGCTCACCCCAGGGGGGCGCCTCTAGCACAGATACGCAGTATTTT. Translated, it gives CASSSPQGGASSTDTQYF.

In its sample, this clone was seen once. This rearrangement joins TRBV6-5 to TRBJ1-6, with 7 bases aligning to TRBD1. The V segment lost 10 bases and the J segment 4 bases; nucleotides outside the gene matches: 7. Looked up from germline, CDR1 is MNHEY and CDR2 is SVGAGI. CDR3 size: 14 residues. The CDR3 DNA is TGTGCCATCAGAGGGACAGCTTATAATTCACCCCTCCACTTT. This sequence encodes CAIRGTAYNSPLHF.

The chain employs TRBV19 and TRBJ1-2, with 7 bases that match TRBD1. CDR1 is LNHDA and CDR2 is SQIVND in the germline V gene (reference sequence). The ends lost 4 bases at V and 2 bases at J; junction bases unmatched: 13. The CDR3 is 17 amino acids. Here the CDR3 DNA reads TGTGCCAGTAGTACCCAGAACCAAGCAGGGGGGAACTATGGCTACACCTTC. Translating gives CASSTQNQAGGNYGYTF.

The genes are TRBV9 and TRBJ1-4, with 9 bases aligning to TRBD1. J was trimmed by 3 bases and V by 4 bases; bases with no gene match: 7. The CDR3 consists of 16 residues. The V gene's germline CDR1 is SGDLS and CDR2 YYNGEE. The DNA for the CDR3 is TGTGCCAGCAGCCCTCGGACAGGGGTAGCTAATGAAAAACTGTTTTTT. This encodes CASSPRTGVANEKLFF. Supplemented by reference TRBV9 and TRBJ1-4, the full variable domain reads DSGVTQTPKHLITATGQRVTLRCSPRSGDLSVYWYQQSLDQGLQFLIQYYNGEERAKGNILERFSAQQFPDLHSELNLSSLELGDSALYFCASSPRTGVANEKLFFGSGTQLSVL.

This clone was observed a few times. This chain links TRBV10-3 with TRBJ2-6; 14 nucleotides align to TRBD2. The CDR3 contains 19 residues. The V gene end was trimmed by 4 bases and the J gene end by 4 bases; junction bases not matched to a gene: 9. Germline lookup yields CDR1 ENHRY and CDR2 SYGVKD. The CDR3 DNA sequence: TGTGCCATCAGTGGACCGGGACTAGCGGGAGTTGGGGGGGCCAACGTCCTGACTTTC. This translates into CAISGPGLAGVGGANVLTF.

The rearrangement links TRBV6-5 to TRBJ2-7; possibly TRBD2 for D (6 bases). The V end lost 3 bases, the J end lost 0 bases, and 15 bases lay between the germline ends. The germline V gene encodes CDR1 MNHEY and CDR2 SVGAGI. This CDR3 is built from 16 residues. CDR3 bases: TGTGCCAGCAGTTATTCTAGCGACTCTAGCTCCTACGAGCAGTACTTC. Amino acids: CASSYSSDSSSYEQYF.